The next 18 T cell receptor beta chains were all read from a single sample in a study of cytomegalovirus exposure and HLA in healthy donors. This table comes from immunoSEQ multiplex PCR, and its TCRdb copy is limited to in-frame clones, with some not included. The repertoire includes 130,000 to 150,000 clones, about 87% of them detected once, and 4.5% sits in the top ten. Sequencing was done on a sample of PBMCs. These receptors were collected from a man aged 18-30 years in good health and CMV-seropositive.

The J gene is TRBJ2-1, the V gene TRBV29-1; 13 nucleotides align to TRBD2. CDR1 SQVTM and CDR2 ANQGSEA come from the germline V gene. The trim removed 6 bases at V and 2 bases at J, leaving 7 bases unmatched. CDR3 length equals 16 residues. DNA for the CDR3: TGCAGCGTCGACCGGACTAGCGGGAGAGCCTACAATGAGCAGTTCTTC. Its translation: CSVDRTSGRAYNEQFF.

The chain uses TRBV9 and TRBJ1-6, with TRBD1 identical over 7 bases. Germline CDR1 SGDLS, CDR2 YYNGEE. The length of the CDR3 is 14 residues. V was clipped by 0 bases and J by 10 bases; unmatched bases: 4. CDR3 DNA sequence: TGTGCCAGCAGCGTAGAAGGGGGCAGATCACCCCTCCACTTT. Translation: CASSVEGGRSPLHF.

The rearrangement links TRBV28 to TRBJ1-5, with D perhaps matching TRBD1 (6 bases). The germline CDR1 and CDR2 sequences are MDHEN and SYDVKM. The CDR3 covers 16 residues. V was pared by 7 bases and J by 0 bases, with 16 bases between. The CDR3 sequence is CASIQGGQISNQPQHF. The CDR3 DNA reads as TGTGCCAGCATCCAAGGGGGACAAATTAGCAATCAGCCCCAGCATTTT. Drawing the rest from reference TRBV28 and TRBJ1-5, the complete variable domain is DVKVTQSSRYLVKRTGEKVFLECVQDMDHENMFWYRQDPGLGLRLIYFSYDVKMKEKGDIPEGYSVSREKKERFSLILESASTNQTSMYLCASIQGGQISNQPQHFGDGTRLSIL.

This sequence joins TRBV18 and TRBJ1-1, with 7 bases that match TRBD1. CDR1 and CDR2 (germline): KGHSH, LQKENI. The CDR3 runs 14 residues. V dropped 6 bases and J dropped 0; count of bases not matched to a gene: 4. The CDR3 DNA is TGTGCCAGCTCCCTGGACAGGATGAACACTGAAGCTTTCTTT. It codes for CASSLDRMNTEAFF.

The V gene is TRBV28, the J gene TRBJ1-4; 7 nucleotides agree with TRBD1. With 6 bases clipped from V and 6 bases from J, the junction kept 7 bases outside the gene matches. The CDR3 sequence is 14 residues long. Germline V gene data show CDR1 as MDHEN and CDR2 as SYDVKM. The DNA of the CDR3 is TGTGCCAGCAGCCAGACAGGGCAATATGAAAAACTGTTTTTT. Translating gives CASSQTGQYEKLFF. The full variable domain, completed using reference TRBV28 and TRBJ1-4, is DVKVTQSSRYLVKRTGEKVFLECVQDMDHENMFWYRQDPGLGLRLIYFSYDVKMKEKGDIPEGYSVSREKKERFSLILESASTNQTSMYLCASSQTGQYEKLFFGSGTQLSVL.

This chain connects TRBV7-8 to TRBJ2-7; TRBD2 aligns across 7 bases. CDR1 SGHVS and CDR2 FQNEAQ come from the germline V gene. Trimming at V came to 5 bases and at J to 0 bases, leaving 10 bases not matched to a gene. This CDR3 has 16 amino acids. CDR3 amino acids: CASSRRRLAASYEQYF. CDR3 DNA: TGTGCCAGCAGCCGTCGGAGGCTAGCGGCCTCCTACGAGCAGTACTTC.

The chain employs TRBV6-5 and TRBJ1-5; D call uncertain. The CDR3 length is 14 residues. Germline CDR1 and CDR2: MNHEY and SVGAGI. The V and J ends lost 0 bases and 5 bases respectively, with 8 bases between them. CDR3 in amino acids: CASSYSIGDQPQHF. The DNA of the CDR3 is TGTGCCAGCAGTTACTCGATCGGGGATCAGCCCCAGCATTTT.

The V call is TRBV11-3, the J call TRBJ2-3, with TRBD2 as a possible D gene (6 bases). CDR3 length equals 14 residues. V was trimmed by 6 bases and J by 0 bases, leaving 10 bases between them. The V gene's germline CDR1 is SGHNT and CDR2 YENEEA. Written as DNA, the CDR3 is TGTGCCAGCAGAGTAAGCGGGAGCACAGATACGCAGTATTTT. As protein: CASRVSGSTDTQYF.

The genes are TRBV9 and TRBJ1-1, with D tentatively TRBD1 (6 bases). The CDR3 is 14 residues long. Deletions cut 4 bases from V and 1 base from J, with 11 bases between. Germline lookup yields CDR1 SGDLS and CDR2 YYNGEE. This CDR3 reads CASSPQGRNTEAFF. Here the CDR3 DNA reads TGTGCCAGCAGCCCTCAGGGGCGGAACACTGAAGCTTTCTTT.

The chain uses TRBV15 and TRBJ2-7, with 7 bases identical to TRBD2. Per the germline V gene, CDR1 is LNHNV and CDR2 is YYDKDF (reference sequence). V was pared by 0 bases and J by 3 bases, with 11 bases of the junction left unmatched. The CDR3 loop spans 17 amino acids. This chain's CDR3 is CATSRDYRTSDYYEQYF. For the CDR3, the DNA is TGTGCCACCAGCAGAGACTACAGAACTAGCGACTACTACGAGCAGTACTTC.

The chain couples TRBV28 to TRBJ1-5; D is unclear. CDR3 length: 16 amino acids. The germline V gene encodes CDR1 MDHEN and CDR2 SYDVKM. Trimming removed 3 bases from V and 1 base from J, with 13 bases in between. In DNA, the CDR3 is TGTGCCAGCAGTTTGAGTTTCGCGAGGAGCAATCAGCCCCAGCATTTT. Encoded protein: CASSLSFARSNQPQHF.

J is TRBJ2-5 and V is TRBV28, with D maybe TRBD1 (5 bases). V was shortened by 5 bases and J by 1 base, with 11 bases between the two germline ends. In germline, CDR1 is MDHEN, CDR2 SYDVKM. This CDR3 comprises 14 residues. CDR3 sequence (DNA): TGTGCCAGCAGTCCCGGACAAACCCAAGAGACCCAGTACTTC. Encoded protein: CASSPGQTQETQYF.

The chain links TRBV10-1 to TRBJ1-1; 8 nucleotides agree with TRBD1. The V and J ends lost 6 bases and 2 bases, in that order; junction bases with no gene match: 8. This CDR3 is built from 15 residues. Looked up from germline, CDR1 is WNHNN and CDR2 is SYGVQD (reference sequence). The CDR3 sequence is CASRDGTGVNTEAFF. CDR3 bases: TGCGCCAGCAGAGACGGGACAGGAGTTAACACTGAAGCTTTCTTT.

The CDR3 sequence: CASSVRTGTSGRYNEQFF. The CDR3 nucleotides are TGTGCCAGCAGTGTGAGAACCGGGACTAGCGGGAGATACAATGAGCAGTTCTTC. The genes are TRBV9 and TRBJ2-1, with TRBD2 matching 14 bases. The CDR3 sequence is 18 residues long. Germline assignment: CDR1 SGDLS and CDR2 YYNGEE. The J segment lost 4 bases and the V segment lost 5 bases, leaving 11 bases of the junction unmatched.

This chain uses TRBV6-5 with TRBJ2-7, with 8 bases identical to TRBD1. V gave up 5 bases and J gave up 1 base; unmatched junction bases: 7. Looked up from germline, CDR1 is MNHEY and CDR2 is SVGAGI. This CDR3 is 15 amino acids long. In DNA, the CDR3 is TGTGCCAGCAGTCCCCCGGGACAGGCGTCCTACGAGCAGTACTTC. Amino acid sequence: CASSPPGQASYEQYF.

CDR3 region: CASSKGLAVYNEQFF. The CDR3 nucleotides read TGTGCCAGTAGTAAGGGACTAGCGGTATACAATGAGCAGTTCTTC. This chain links TRBV19 with TRBJ2-1; 11 bases align to TRBD2. This CDR3 has 15 amino acids. CDR1 is LNHDA, CDR2 SQIVND, per germline (reference sequence). V lost 4 bases and J lost 4; bases outside the gene matches: 3.

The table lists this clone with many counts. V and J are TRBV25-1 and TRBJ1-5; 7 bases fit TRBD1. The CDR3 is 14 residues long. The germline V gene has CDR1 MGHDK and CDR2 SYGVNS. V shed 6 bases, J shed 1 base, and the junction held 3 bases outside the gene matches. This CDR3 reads CASRGDSSNQPQHF. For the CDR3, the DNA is TGTGCCAGCAGGGGGGACAGCAGCAATCAGCCCCAGCATTTT.

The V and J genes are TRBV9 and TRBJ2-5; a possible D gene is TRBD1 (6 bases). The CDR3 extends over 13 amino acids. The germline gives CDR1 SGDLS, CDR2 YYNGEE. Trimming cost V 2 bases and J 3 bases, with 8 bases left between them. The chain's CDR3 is CASSVGHEETQYF. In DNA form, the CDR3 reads TGTGCCAGCAGCGTGGGACACGAAGAGACCCAGTACTTC. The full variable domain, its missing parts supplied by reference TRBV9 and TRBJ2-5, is DSGVTQTPKHLITATGQRVTLRCSPRSGDLSVYWYQQSLDQGLQFLIQYYNGEERAKGNILERFSAQQFPDLHSELNLSSLELGDSALYFCASSVGHEETQYFGPGTRLLVL.